The 27 T cell receptor beta chains below come from one sample, sequenced in a study of T cell repertoires in cytomegalovirus infection. These receptors have no known antigen. TCRdb used MiXCR to reprocess the reads, holding one entry per CDR3 protein. Of over 250,000 distinct CDR3 sequences listed, around 20% are singletons. The source material was cultured PBMCs, sampled from culture after CMV antigen stimulation. All receptors come from a human donor in good health (CMV status not recorded). Some clones in this sample may be carry-over from other donors' samples.

This clonotype was detected many times. The chain uses TRBV7-2 and TRBJ2-3; the D is unclear. Per germline, CDR1 SGHTA and CDR2 FQGNSA. V was trimmed by 1 base and J by 0 bases, leaving 8 bases between them. This CDR3 contains 15 residues. As DNA, the CDR3 is TGTGCCAGCAGCTTAGGTGGCACTAGCACAGATACGCAGTATTTT. Protein product: CASSLGGTSTDTQYF. Complete variable domain (other parts from reference TRBV7-2 and TRBJ2-3): GAGVSQSPSNKVTEKGKDVELRCDPISGHTALYWYRQSLGQGLEFLIYFQGNSAPDKSGLPSDRFSAERTGGSVSTLTIQRTQQEDSAVYLCASSLGGTSTDTQYFGPGTRLTVL.

Only a few counts were recorded for this clonotype. The rearrangement joins TRBV12-3 or TRBV12-4 to TRBJ2-3, with 7 nucleotides matching TRBD1. Trimming cost V 5 bases and J 1 base; bases outside gene matches: 18. The CDR3 consists of 19 residues. In nucleotides, the CDR3 is TGTGCCAGCAGTCCCAGATCCCCTAACAGGGGTTCGGGCACAGATACGCAGTATTTT. Translated: CASSPRSPNRGSGTDTQYF.

The chain is built from TRBV5-1 and TRBJ1-1; D is undetermined. CDR1 and CDR2 (germline): SGHRS, YFSETQ. This CDR3 has 17 residues. Trimming removed 0 bases at V and 0 bases at J, with 15 bases between. The CDR3 DNA reads TGCGCCAGCAGCTTGGTGGAGGGCAGACTTATGAACACTGAAGCTTTCTTT. As protein: CASSLVEGRLMNTEAFF.

Many counts were recorded for this clonotype. The chain recombines TRBV7-2 with TRBJ2-1; TRBD1 matches 10 bases. V shed 6 bases and J 2 bases; nucleotides not matched to a gene: 4. This CDR3 spans 15 amino acids. The germline CDR1 and CDR2 sequences are SGHTA and FQGNSA. The CDR3 DNA reads as TGTGCCAGCAGTTCGGGACAGGGGACCTACAATGAGCAGTTCTTC. The encoded protein is CASSSGQGTYNEQFF.

The chain couples TRBV6-1 to TRBJ1-5; D is perhaps TRBD1 (5 bases). Germline assignment: CDR1 MNHNS and CDR2 SASEGT. Deletions cut 6 bases from V and 4 bases from J, with 7 bases between. This CDR3 comprises 12 residues. CDR3 DNA: TGTGCCAGCAGGGGGGTTAATCAGCCCCAGCATTTT. Its translation: CASRGVNQPQHF.

The chain combines TRBV6-5 with TRBJ1-3; D unclear. Trimming removed 0 bases at V and 4 bases at J, with 7 bases between. This CDR3 has 14 amino acids. Germline V gene data show CDR1 as MNHEY and CDR2 as SVGAGI. The CDR3: CASSYSRGGNTIYF. CDR3 DNA: TGTGCCAGCAGTTACTCGAGAGGGGGAAACACCATATATTTT.

In this sample, this clonotype turned up a few times. This chain links TRBV7-9 with TRBJ2-5; possible D gene TRBD1, 5 bases. Germline values: CDR1 SEHNR, CDR2 FQNEAQ (reference sequence). V was cut by 3 bases and J by 2 bases, with 13 bases left in between. The CDR3 is 15 residues long. CDR3 coding DNA: TGTGCCAGCAGCTTCCCTCGTGGGGCTCAAGAGACCCAGTACTTC. Translating gives CASSFPRGAQETQYF.

J is TRBJ2-7 and V is TRBV29-1; weak D call: TRBD1 (6 bases). CDR1 and CDR2 (germline): SQVTM, ANQGSEA. Trimming removed 6 bases at V and 5 bases at J, with 17 bases between. The CDR3 consists of 13 residues. CDR3 amino acids: CSVSDRNLNEQYF. The CDR3 DNA is TGCAGCGTGTCGGACAGAAATTTAAACGAGCAGTACTTC.

In its sample, this clonotype was seen a few times. The chain joins TRBV9 to TRBJ2-3, with 11 bases fitting TRBD2. The CDR3 contains 16 residues. With 3 bases clipped from V and 2 bases from J, the junction kept 5 bases outside the gene matches. Germline V gene lookup returns CDR1 SGDLS and CDR2 YYNGEE. The CDR3 protein is CASSALAGGLTDTQYF. DNA of the CDR3: TGTGCCAGCAGCGCCTTAGCGGGAGGGCTCACAGATACGCAGTATTTT.

This clonotype has more than one count but fewer than ten. The chain employs TRBV6-2 or TRBV6-3 and TRBJ2-3, with no clear D. Trimming shortened V by 6 bases and J by 5 bases, and 15 bases separated the two germline ends. The germline V gene encodes CDR1 MNHEY and CDR2 SVGEGT. This CDR3 comprises 14 residues. CDR3 region: CASSPVGPGDTQYF. Written as DNA, the CDR3 is TGTGCCAGCAGCCCCGTCGGGCCCGGAGATACGCAGTATTTT.

This clonotype has only a few counts. This chain connects TRBV24-1 to TRBJ2-6; 7 bases are shared with TRBD1. Looked up from germline, CDR1 is KGHDR and CDR2 is SFDVKD. J lost 0 bases, V lost 4 bases, and 14 bases had no gene match. The CDR3 spans 20 residues. This CDR3 is CATSELPGTEITSGANVLTF. In DNA, the CDR3 is TGTGCCACCAGTGAACTCCCCGGGACAGAGATCACCTCTGGGGCCAACGTCCTGACTTTC.

There are many counts of this clonotype. The V gene is TRBV7-2, the J gene TRBJ2-7, with D perhaps being TRBD1 or TRBD2 (5 bases each). Germline values: CDR1 SGHTA, CDR2 FQGNSA. V lost 6 bases to trimming and J lost 1 base, with 13 bases between them. CDR3 size: 14 residues. The CDR3 region is CASRPGAASYEQYF. CDR3 nucleotides: TGTGCCAGCAGACCCGGGGCTGCGTCCTACGAGCAGTACTTC.

This CDR3 is CAISERGVFTDTQYF. In nucleotides, the CDR3 is TGTGCCATCAGTGAGCGGGGGGTATTCACAGATACGCAGTATTTT. This chain joins TRBV10-3 and TRBJ2-3, with 7 bases identical to TRBD2. The J segment lost 2 bases and the V segment lost 2 bases, leaving 4 bases of the junction unmatched. There are 15 residues in the CDR3. The germline gives CDR1 ENHRY, CDR2 SYGVKD.

CDR3 loop: CASSETSGASYEQYV. The CDR3 nucleotides are TGTGCCAGCAGCGAGACTAGCGGGGCCAGCTACGAGCAGTACGTC. The chain links TRBV6-2 or TRBV6-3 to TRBJ2-7, with 11 bases fitting TRBD2. Germline V lookup: CDR1 MNHEY, CDR2 SVGEGT. V shed 6 bases, J shed 3 bases, and the junction held 7 bases outside the gene matches. The CDR3 is 15 residues long.

There are a few counts of this clonotype. V usage is TRBV19 and J usage is TRBJ1-6; D is undetermined. There are 12 residues in the CDR3. In germline, CDR1 is LNHDA, CDR2 SQIVND (reference sequence). Trimming took off 6 bases at V and 10 bases at J, with 10 bases between the two ends. The CDR3 spells CASSLLSSPLHF. The CDR3 DNA reads as TGTGCCAGTAGCCTACTAAGCTCACCCCTCCACTTT.

In DNA form, the CDR3 reads TGTGCCAGCAGTCGACAGGTCAACACTGAAGCTTTCTTT. Its protein product is CASSRQVNTEAFF. The chain couples TRBV6-8 to TRBJ1-1; a possible D gene is TRBD1 (6 bases). The CDR3 extends over 13 amino acids. Trimming pared 5 bases from V and 2 bases from J, leaving 9 bases between. CDR1 is MNHGY, CDR2 SAAAGT, per germline.

This clonotype was recorded at least ten times. V gene TRBV6-1 combines with J gene TRBJ1-2, with D maybe TRBD1 (5 bases). Trimming pared 3 bases from V and 4 bases from J, leaving 15 bases between. Germline loops: CDR1 MNHNS, CDR2 SASEGT. CDR3 size: 15 residues. The CDR3 DNA reads as TGTGCCAGCAGTGAGTCCGGGGCCAGACTCTATGGCTACACCTTC. Translating it yields CASSESGARLYGYTF.

This clonotype was detected a few times. The rearrangement uses TRBV19 and TRBJ1-6, with D unresolved. The ends were cut back, 2 bases at V and 7 bases at J, with 6 bases in the middle. Germline-derived CDR1 and CDR2 are LNHDA and SQIVND (reference sequence). This CDR3 comprises 13 residues. CDR3: CASSIRANSPLHF. The CDR3 coding sequence is TGTGCCAGTAGTATAAGGGCGAATTCACCCCTCCACTTT.

This clonotype has more than one count but fewer than ten. CDR3 sequence (DNA): TGTGCTAGTGGTATAAACAGGGGAAATGAGCAGTTCTTC. Translating gives CASGINRGNEQFF. The V call is TRBV12-5, the J call TRBJ2-1; 7 nucleotides agree with TRBD1. The junction had 5 bases not matched to a gene; V was cut back by 5 bases and J by 7 bases. This CDR3 comprises 13 residues. From germline, CDR1 is LGHNT and CDR2 FRNRAP.

This chain links TRBV27 with TRBJ2-7, with D possibly TRBD1 on 6 matching bases. Germline loops: CDR1 MNHEY, CDR2 SMNVEV (reference sequence). The germline V and J ends were trimmed by 2 bases and 4 bases, with 9 bases remaining between them. The CDR3 runs 13 residues. CDR3 nucleotides: TGTGCCAGCAGTTTAGCACAGGGTTACGAGCAGTACGTC. Translated, it gives CASSLAQGYEQYV.

The chain carries TRBV7-9 and TRBJ2-1, with 7 bases matching TRBD1. The germline gives CDR1 SEHNR, CDR2 FQNEAQ (reference sequence). CDR3 length equals 14 residues. With V trimmed by 1 base and J by 6 bases, 3 bases remained unmatched. The DNA for the CDR3 is TGTGCCAGCAGCTTAGTCGGGACAGCCAATGAGCAGTTCTTC. Protein sequence: CASSLVGTANEQFF.

The table lists this clonotype with many counts. This chain uses TRBV7-2 with TRBJ2-1; possible D gene TRBD1, 6 bases. V lost 4 bases to trimming and J lost 9 bases, with 13 bases between them. The CDR3 has 13 residues. Germline V CDR1 and CDR2: SGHTA, FQGNSA. The CDR3 DNA follows: TGTGCCAGCAGCTCACCCCCCAGGGGTGAGCAGTTCTTC. Its protein is CASSSPPRGEQFF.

This clonotype was picked up many times. The V gene is TRBV7-2, the J gene TRBJ2-7; tentative D call: TRBD2 (5 bases). V lost 5 bases to trimming and J lost 2 bases, with 19 bases between them. Germline V gives CDR1 SGHTA, CDR2 FQGNSA. The CDR3 has 16 amino acids. The CDR3 is CASSRTRSVGPYEQYF. CDR3 nucleotides: TGTGCCAGCAGCCGCACGCGTAGCGTAGGACCCTACGAGCAGTACTTC.

This clonotype was observed a handful of times. The chain uses TRBV6-2 or TRBV6-3 and TRBJ2-2; 7 bases agree with TRBD2. From germline, CDR1 is MNHEY and CDR2 SVGEGT. The ends lost 6 bases at V and 2 bases at J; junction bases unmatched: 0. The CDR3 covers 13 residues. The CDR3 DNA is TGTGCCAGCAGGACTAGCAACACCGGGGAGCTGTTTTTT. It specifies CASRTSNTGELFF.

This clonotype was observed a handful of times. This chain uses TRBV7-9 with TRBJ2-5, with D tentatively TRBD2 (6 bases). The CDR3 length is 15 residues. Germline CDR1 reads SEHNR; CDR2 reads FQNEAQ (reference sequence). The germline V and J ends were trimmed by 5 bases and 2 bases, with 15 bases remaining between them. The CDR3 is CASSHRDLTQETQYF. CDR3 nucleotide sequence: TGTGCCAGCAGCCACCGGGACTTAACACAAGAGACCCAGTACTTC.

The genes are TRBV20-1 and TRBJ2-1; 11 bases agree with TRBD2. V lost 6 bases to trimming and J lost 6 bases; unmatched junction nucleotides: 7. This CDR3 has 14 residues. Germline-derived CDR1 and CDR2 are DFQATT and SNEGSKA (reference sequence). This CDR3 is CSAPTSGRVNEQFF. CDR3 bases: TGCAGTGCCCCAACTAGCGGGAGAGTCAATGAGCAGTTCTTC.

This clonotype was seen repeatedly, ten times or more. The gene calls are TRBV6-1 and TRBJ2-1; D tentatively reads TRBD1 or TRBD2 (5 bases each). The CDR3 is made up of 18 amino acids. The V gene's germline CDR1 is MNHNS and CDR2 SASEGT. V gave up 0 bases and J gave up 3 bases, with 18 bases separating them. CDR3 sequence: CASSEALSPSRVYNEQFF. CDR3 bases: TGTGCCAGCAGTGAAGCGCTTTCGCCTAGCAGGGTCTACAATGAGCAGTTCTTC.